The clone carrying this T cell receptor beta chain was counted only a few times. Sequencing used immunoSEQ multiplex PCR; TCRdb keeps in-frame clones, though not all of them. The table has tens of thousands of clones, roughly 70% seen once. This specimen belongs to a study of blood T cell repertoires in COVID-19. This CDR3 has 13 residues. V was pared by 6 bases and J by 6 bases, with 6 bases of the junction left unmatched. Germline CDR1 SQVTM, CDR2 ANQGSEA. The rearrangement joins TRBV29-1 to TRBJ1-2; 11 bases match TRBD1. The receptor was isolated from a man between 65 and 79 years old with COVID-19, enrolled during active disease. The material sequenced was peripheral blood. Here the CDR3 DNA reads TGCAGCGTGGGACAGGGGGTATTCAATGGCTACACCTTC. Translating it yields CSVGQGVFNGYTF.